What follows is one TCR beta chain and its context. Its antigen is unknown. It was by 5' RACE with UMI labels that the TRB cDNA libraries were prepared. TCRdb re-called the 5' RACE reads and gives one entry per CDR3 protein, without DNA. The listing records some 150,000 distinct CDR3 sequences. Germline values: CDR1 LNHDA, CDR2 SQIVND (reference sequence). The CDR3 is 14 residues long. Every CD8+ subset sample held a few hundred thousand flow-sorted cells, done in triplicate. This record belongs to a study of CXCR3-negative and CXCR3-positive naive CD8 T cells. The study's findings and limits: CXCR3-positive naive cells carried more hydrophobic TRB CDR3s than CXCR3-negative naive cells did.

The chain couples TRBV19 to TRBJ2-7. This TCR was recovered from a human donor in good health. Some clones in this sample may be carry-over from other donors' samples. The material sequenced was naive CXCR3+ CD8+ T cells from blood. Documented subset: CD45RO-CCR7+CD27+CD95- naive CD8+ T cells expressing CXCR3 (TNR3+). CDR3 residues: CASSILGGSYEQYF.